The T cell receptor (beta chain) under discussion was sequenced for a study of shared clonotypes between healthy human individuals. About this clone: Antigen specificity is unknown. The same CDR3 is also encoded by other DNA sequences in this sample.

Findings and limits, study-wide: Generation of non-shared clonotypes was less probable than generation of clonotypes shared by all four donors.

Trimming shortened V by 2 bases and J by 3 bases, and 6 bases separated the two germline ends. The CDR3 sequence is 13 residues long. Per germline, CDR1 SGHRS and CDR2 YFSETQ. Original analysis: There were no quality scores in the junction-only immunoSEQ sequences, so filtering differed. Assay: immunoSEQ multiplex PCR; the TCRdb copy retains only in-frame clones and omits some. That table furnishes V, J and clone size, whereas the DNA furnished D and trimming. This table holds roughly 1,500,000 clones, about 98% found once. The chain combines TRBV5-1 with TRBJ2-1; D might be TRBD2 (5 bases). The clonotype was recovered from a man under 40 in good health. Sequenced: naive CD4+ T cells sorted from blood. Subset noted: CD45RA+ positively selected. CDR3 sequence reads: CASSLGLYNEQFF. As DNA, the CDR3 is TGCGCCAGCAGCTTAGGACTCTACAATGAGCAGTTCTTC.